Listed below are T cell receptor beta chains from one sample, sequenced in a study of blood T cell repertoires in COVID-19. Only in-frame clones appear in the TCRdb table, and some are missing; sequencing was by immunoSEQ multiplex PCR. The table has under 250,000 clones, around four fifths seen once. Sequencing used peripheral blood. The receptors come from a woman in her 70s with active or convalescent COVID-19. Each CDR3 is given with its conserved first and last residue. Each record gives: CDR3 protein, clone size, V gene, D gene, J gene. A D gene is named only where the DNA matches it firmly. Size values are once, few and many counts, or a class for expanded clones, and some rows have none.

CDR3: CASSLSYSSYEQYF; size: .; V: TRBV6-5; D: .; J: TRBJ2-7
CDR3: CASSDPGQGYQPQHF; size: .; V: TRBV6-2/TRBV6-3; D: TRBD1; J: TRBJ1-5
CDR3: CASSSSRTGRYTEAFF; size: .; V: TRBV6-5; D: TRBD1; J: TRBJ1-1
CDR3: CASSPSGADTIYF; size: .; V: TRBV18; D: .; J: TRBJ1-3
CDR3: CASSQTPGTRGNNEQFF; size: .; V: TRBV4-1; D: TRBD2; J: TRBJ2-1
CDR3: CSASPGSEQFF; size: .; V: TRBV20-1; D: .; J: TRBJ2-1
CDR3: CAISESGPGGDTGELFF; size: once; V: TRBV10-3; D: .; J: TRBJ2-2
CDR3: CASSSGTGTEQFF; size: once; V: TRBV6-2/TRBV6-3; D: TRBD1; J: TRBJ2-1
CDR3: CASSLWAGTYNEQFF; size: .; V: TRBV7-3; D: .; J: TRBJ2-1
CDR3: CAIKASGNYEQYF; size: .; V: TRBV10-3; D: TRBD2; J: TRBJ2-7
CDR3: CASSYRGLGTGELFF; size: .; V: TRBV6-6; D: TRBD1; J: TRBJ2-2
CDR3: CASSPAGQGTYGYTF; size: .; V: TRBV18; D: .; J: TRBJ1-2
CDR3: CASSPVDRDSPGDGYTF; size: .; V: TRBV5-6; D: TRBD1; J: TRBJ1-2
CDR3: CASSLVSSGVGDTQYF; size: .; V: TRBV7-2; D: TRBD2; J: TRBJ2-3
CDR3: CASSPREETQYF; size: few; V: TRBV18; D: .; J: TRBJ2-5
CDR3: CASTPDIPSTEAFF; size: .; V: TRBV7-2; D: .; J: TRBJ1-1